This T cell receptor beta chain was identified in a study of blood T cell repertoires in COVID-19. In the study overall: Sites across the United States, Italy and Spain contributed samples from acute and convalescent COVID-19. The analysed material was cDNA or gDNA that came from T cells, B-cell-depleted T cells, or PBMCs.

This CDR3 comprises 15 residues. Per the germline V gene, CDR1 is SGHAT and CDR2 is FQNNGV. Trimming shortened V by 5 bases and J by 5 bases, and 13 bases separated the two germline ends. Source study methods: How many nucleated cells were present was estimated from reference gene primer amplification. Assay: immunoSEQ multiplex PCR; the TCRdb copy retains only in-frame clones and omits some. V and J calls and clone size are copied from that table; D and trimming were computed from the DNA. The table shows about 170,000 clones, with roughly 90% occurring only once. The rearrangement joins TRBV11-2 to TRBJ1-6; possible D gene TRBD1, 6 bases. Sequenced input: peripheral blood. This clonotype was obtained from a man aged 55 to 69 with acute or convalescent COVID-19. Here the CDR3 reads CASSPQGLDNSPLHF. CDR3 bases: TGTGCCAGCAGCCCTCAGGGGCTGGATAATTCACCCCTCCACTTT.